These 12 T cell receptor beta chains were all obtained from the same sample, sequenced in a study of blood T cell repertoires in COVID-19. Data came from immunoSEQ multiplex PCR; TCRdb stores just in-frame clones and leaves some out. The sample carries 70,000 to 100,000 clones, approximately 80% recorded once. The sequencing sample was made of peripheral blood. Receptors originate from a woman older than 75 with acute or convalescent COVID-19.

This clone was detected once. The chain carries TRBV9 and TRBJ1-6; 7 nucleotides align to TRBD1. The germline gives CDR1 SGDLS, CDR2 YYNGEE. V trimming: 0 bases; J trimming: 9 bases; junction bases outside the gene matches: 6. This CDR3 contains 15 residues. In DNA, the CDR3 is TGTGCCAGCAGCGTAGGACAGGGTGGGGGTTCACCCCTCCACTTT. This gives the protein CASSVGQGGGSPLHF.

The chain carries TRBV9 and TRBJ1-1; D gene ambiguous. V was trimmed by 0 bases and J by 1 base, leaving 7 bases between them. The length of the CDR3 is 14 residues. Germline values: CDR1 SGDLS, CDR2 YYNGEE. The CDR3 DNA is TGTGCCAGCAGCGTAGACAGTCAGAACACTGAAGCTTTCTTT. It translates to CASSVDSQNTEAFF.

V is TRBV3-1 (or the pseudogene TRBV3-2) and J is TRBJ1-2; possible D gene TRBD1, 6 bases. V was pared by 2 bases and J by 5 bases, with 18 bases between. CDR1 and CDR2 from the germline V gene are LGHDT and YNNKEL (reference sequence). CDR3 length: 16 amino acids. The CDR3 region is CASSQRNREVQYGYTF. For the CDR3, the DNA is TGTGCCAGCAGCCAAAGGAACAGGGAAGTGCAATATGGCTACACCTTC.

This clone was seen once. The V and J genes are TRBV5-4 and TRBJ2-7; 7 bases fit TRBD1. Per germline, CDR1 SGHNT and CDR2 YYREEE (reference sequence). The length of the CDR3 is 15 residues. J was trimmed by 0 bases and V by 2 bases; bases with no gene match: 5. The CDR3 here is CASSFGTESSYEQYF. The CDR3 DNA reads TGTGCCAGCAGCTTCGGGACAGAGAGCTCCTACGAGCAGTACTTC.

The CDR3 DNA reads TGCGCCAGCAGCCGGATTGGTTTACAGGTGAACACTGAAGCTTTCTTT. This codes for CASSRIGLQVNTEAFF. V gene TRBV5-1 combines with J gene TRBJ1-1, with D possibly being TRBD1 (5 bases). The CDR3 consists of 16 residues. The germline V and J ends were trimmed by 4 bases and 0 bases, with 16 bases remaining between them. Per germline, CDR1 SGHRS and CDR2 YFSETQ.

This clone was observed a handful of times. This chain connects TRBV3-1 (or the pseudogene TRBV3-2) to TRBJ1-2; 10 bases line up with TRBD1. After removal of 1 base from V and 4 bases from J, the junction contained 9 bases not matched to a gene. The germline V gene encodes CDR1 LGHDT and CDR2 YNNKEL (reference sequence). CDR3 length: 17 amino acids. CDR3 bases: TGTGCCAGCAGCCAAGGAGTTTGGGGACAGGGGTCCTATGGCTACACCTTC. It codes for CASSQGVWGQGSYGYTF.

This clone has just one count. The gene calls are TRBV3-1 (or the pseudogene TRBV3-2) and TRBJ1-2; D ambiguous. V was shortened by 0 bases and J by 7 bases, with 15 bases between the two germline ends. Germline V lookup: CDR1 LGHDT, CDR2 YNNKEL (reference sequence). The CDR3 is 15 residues long. The CDR3 is CASSQEGHSLGGYTF. The CDR3 DNA reads as TGTGCCAGCAGCCAAGAGGGCCACTCGCTGGGTGGCTACACCTTC.

The gene calls are TRBV10-3 and TRBJ1-3, with 8 bases aligning to TRBD1. CDR1 and CDR2 from the germline V gene are ENHRY and SYGVKD. The CDR3 covers 15 residues. J gave up 4 bases and V 4 bases, and 6 bases lay outside the gene matches. Written as DNA, the CDR3 is TGTGCCATCAGTGCGGACCGGACAGGGGGAAACACCATATATTTT. This gives the protein CAISADRTGGNTIYF.

V usage is TRBV24-1 and J usage is TRBJ2-1; 9 bases are shared with TRBD1. The V gene end was trimmed by 5 bases and the J gene end by 6 bases; junction bases not matched to a gene: 4. CDR3 size: 14 residues. CDR1 and CDR2 (germline): KGHDR, SFDVKD. The CDR3 bases are TGTGCCACCAGTGTCGGGACAGGGTCCAATGAGCAGTTCTTC. It codes for CATSVGTGSNEQFF.

The chain recombines TRBV2 with TRBJ1-4; a possible D gene is TRBD1 (6 bases). The germline CDR1 and CDR2 sequences are SNHLY and FYNNEI. The V end lost 6 bases, the J end lost 8 bases, and 16 bases lay between the germline ends. The CDR3 covers 14 residues. CDR3 sequence reads: CASRARSTGEKLFF. The CDR3 bases are TGTGCCAGCAGAGCCCGGTCCACAGGGGAAAAACTGTTTTTT. The whole variable domain, remainder taken from reference TRBV2 and TRBJ1-4, is EPEVTQTPSHQVTQMGQEVILRCVPISNHLYFYWYRQILGQKVEFLVSFYNNEISEKSEIFDDQFSVERPDGSNFTLKIRSTKLEDSAMYFCASRARSTGEKLFFGSGTQLSVL.

CDR3 nucleotides: TGTGCCAGCAGCTCCCCCCCAGCGGGGGCTGGCACCCAGTACTTC. The encoded protein is CASSSPPAGAGTQYF. The V and J genes are TRBV11-2 and TRBJ2-5, with 8 bases matching TRBD2. Germline-derived CDR1 and CDR2 are SGHAT and FQNNGV. V lost 4 bases to trimming and J lost 8 bases; unmatched junction nucleotides: 12. The CDR3 consists of 15 residues.

V gene TRBV3-1 (or the pseudogene TRBV3-2) combines with J gene TRBJ1-2, with a tentative D call TRBD1 (5 bases). This CDR3 has 13 residues. CDR1 is LGHDT, CDR2 YNNKEL, per germline (reference sequence). The germline V and J ends were trimmed by 1 base and 7 bases, with 10 bases remaining between them. The DNA of the CDR3 is TGTGCCAGCAGCCAAGGGGGGGTGGGTGGCTACACCTTC. Translating it yields CASSQGGVGGYTF.